This entry is about one T cell receptor (beta chain). This entry is derived from a study of tumor T cells in aggressive B-cell lymphoma. Profiling relied on immunoSEQ multiplex PCR, and the TCRdb table lists in-frame clones only, not all of them. This sample yields hundreds of clones, of which around 77% are seen a single time; around 17% belongs to the top ten. V lost 5 bases and J lost 3; bases outside the gene matches: 7. CDR1 and CDR2 from the germline V gene are SGHDT and YYEEEE. The CDR3 spans 15 residues. Sequencing was carried out using tumor tissue. This receptor was obtained from an adult with diffuse large B cell lymphoma. Some clones in this sample may be carry-over from other donors' samples. This rearrangement joins TRBV5-6 to TRBJ1-2; TRBD1 aligns across 10 bases. The chain's CDR3 is CASRYRDRGYYGYTF. In nucleotides, the CDR3 is TGTGCCAGCAGATATAGGGACAGGGGCTACTATGGCTACACCTTC.